A selection of T cell receptor beta chains follows, all from one sample in a study of PD-1 blockade in mismatch repair-deficient tumors. Method: immunoSEQ multiplex PCR; TCRdb's copy keeps in-frame clones and lacks some. Of 15,000 to 20,000 clones in the sample, 65% to 85% were seen once. This sample comprised PBMCs, obtained 4 weeks after starting pembrolizumab. The receptor source for this set is an adult with mismatch repair-deficient cancer. The conserved cysteine and the conserved F or W are not part of the CDR3 here. Fields, in order: CDR3 protein, V gene, J gene.

CDR3 protein: ASSFTAGANYGYT
V gene: TRBV7-2
J gene: TRBJ1-2

CDR3 protein: ASSPRTGILNQPQH
V gene: TRBV28
J gene: TRBJ1-5

CDR3 protein: ASSLGASTGELF
V gene: TRBV27
J gene: TRBJ2-2

CDR3 protein: ASSFGLAGETGELF
V gene: TRBV5-1
J gene: TRBJ2-2

CDR3 protein: AISDRTTYNEQF
V gene: TRBV10-3
J gene: TRBJ2-1

CDR3 protein: ASSKAGGNYNEQF
V gene: TRBV18
J gene: TRBJ2-1

CDR3 protein: ASRTGNTEAF
V gene: TRBV6-5
J gene: TRBJ1-1

CDR3 protein: ASSQRRLADTDTQY
V gene: TRBV4-2
J gene: TRBJ2-3

CDR3 protein: ASSQGLANEQF
V gene: TRBV7-2
J gene: TRBJ2-1

CDR3 protein: SVDPLTNEKLF
V gene: TRBV29-1
J gene: TRBJ1-4

CDR3 protein: ASSYSAEANYGYT
V gene: TRBV6-5
J gene: TRBJ1-2

CDR3 protein: ASSPGRPELF
V gene: TRBV11-3
J gene: TRBJ2-2

CDR3 protein: ASRSPGQFTEAF
V gene: TRBV19
J gene: TRBJ1-1

CDR3 protein: ASSLVGDLTGELF
V gene: TRBV28
J gene: TRBJ2-2

CDR3 protein: ASSFSTLGGRATDTQY
V gene: TRBV28
J gene: TRBJ2-3

CDR3 protein: ASSEFGGGAYEQY
V gene: TRBV2
J gene: TRBJ2-7

CDR3 protein: ASSLQGYEQY
V gene: TRBV7-9
J gene: TRBJ2-7

CDR3 protein: ASSYAGDTGELF
V gene: TRBV6-5
J gene: TRBJ2-2

CDR3 protein: ASSSRNYGYT
V gene: TRBV7-9
J gene: TRBJ1-2

CDR3 protein: SVTGGYEQY
V gene: TRBV29-1
J gene: TRBJ2-7

CDR3 protein: SATKSESYGYT
V gene: TRBV29-1
J gene: TRBJ1-2

CDR3 protein: ASSPSEGTGKSTEAF
V gene: TRBV28
J gene: TRBJ1-1

CDR3 protein: ASSLFGGSSYEQY
V gene: TRBV11-2
J gene: TRBJ2-7

CDR3 protein: ASRRLAGGTDTQY
V gene: TRBV2
J gene: TRBJ2-3

CDR3 protein: SVGQGRTYEQY
V gene: TRBV29-1
J gene: TRBJ2-7

CDR3 protein: AWSVGQGQY
V gene: TRBV30
J gene: TRBJ2-7

CDR3 protein: ASSRGGAVEKLF
V gene: TRBV28
J gene: TRBJ1-4

CDR3 protein: ASSRYTGSGYT
V gene: TRBV28
J gene: TRBJ1-2

CDR3 protein: ASSSGTSGSTDTQY
V gene: TRBV5-1
J gene: TRBJ2-3

CDR3 protein: ATSRGTGDTGELF
V gene: TRBV15
J gene: TRBJ2-2

CDR3 protein: ASSDGRGNQPQH
V gene: TRBV2
J gene: TRBJ1-5

CDR3 protein: ASSALEGRLSDTQY
V gene: TRBV21-1
J gene: TRBJ2-3

CDR3 protein: ASSPGTSGRNEQY
V gene: TRBV6-5
J gene: TRBJ2-7

CDR3 protein: ASRRDRDQPQH
V gene: TRBV6-5
J gene: TRBJ1-5

CDR3 protein: ASSYTGGTYNSPLH
V gene: TRBV28
J gene: TRBJ1-6

CDR3 protein: ASSLGSAAGELF
V gene: TRBV27
J gene: TRBJ2-2

CDR3 protein: ASSIAGTGGETQY
V gene: TRBV5-1
J gene: TRBJ2-5

CDR3 protein: ASSLRGPAGYSNQPQH
V gene: TRBV27
J gene: TRBJ1-5

CDR3 protein: ASSLGGTRNTEAF
V gene: TRBV11-3
J gene: TRBJ1-1

CDR3 protein: ASSQDFYGQGTGYT
V gene: TRBV4-1
J gene: TRBJ1-2

CDR3 protein: ASSRDRTTNEKLF
V gene: TRBV5-1
J gene: TRBJ1-4

CDR3 protein: ASSLGGGARDTQY
V gene: TRBV7-6
J gene: TRBJ2-3

CDR3 protein: ASSLRLGQPQH
V gene: TRBV19
J gene: TRBJ1-5

CDR3 protein: ASSETPRSHGYT
V gene: TRBV5-1
J gene: TRBJ1-2

CDR3 protein: ASSLQGASYEQY
V gene: TRBV5-1
J gene: TRBJ2-7

CDR3 protein: ASSQVLGGETQY
V gene: TRBV4-1
J gene: TRBJ2-5

CDR3 protein: ASSQQGYGLGTEAF
V gene: TRBV7-2
J gene: TRBJ1-1

CDR3 protein: ASSQAIAGTSTDTQY
V gene: TRBV4-1
J gene: TRBJ2-3

CDR3 protein: ASSLAGMSMNTEAF
V gene: TRBV5-1
J gene: TRBJ1-1

CDR3 protein: ASSIGAGAASGANVLT
V gene: TRBV19
J gene: TRBJ2-6

CDR3 protein: ASSSTGAPHNQPQH
V gene: TRBV28
J gene: TRBJ1-5

CDR3 protein: ASTQGGVNEKLF
V gene: TRBV2
J gene: TRBJ1-4

CDR3 protein: AWCLLGGPSYNEQF
V gene: TRBV30
J gene: TRBJ2-1

CDR3 protein: ASSETFEVTGELF
V gene: TRBV6-1
J gene: TRBJ2-2

CDR3 protein: ASSLQYRYEQY
V gene: TRBV27
J gene: TRBJ2-7

CDR3 protein: ASSLRSSRAF
V gene: TRBV11-1
J gene: TRBJ1-1